This TCR beta chain appears in the sequencing data of a study of blood T cell repertoires in COVID-19 (dated by TCRdb to the early 2020s). Turning to the overall study: Samples from collaborators originated in the United States, Italy and Spain and spanned both the acute and convalescent phases of COVID-19. The sample metadata nearly always contained a de-identified subject ID, COVID-19 status, age in years and sex. Samples were obtained from the ongoing ImmuneRACE study (first 160 participants) and from over a thousand subjects provided by 6 global collaborators. HLA class I and class II types, where available, came from metadata supplied by the sample provider rather than from assay-based typing. The material from the prospective study consisted of cDNA or gDNA derived from T cells, B-cell-depleted T cells, or PBMCs. Subjects who had been exposed to COVID-19, were actively infected with it, or had recovered from it provided the deeply sampled blood TCRbeta repertoires that made up the dataset. The repertoires were released in a freely available public database meant as a resource for research on the immune response to SARS-CoV-2. Broader findings and caveats from the paper: The amount of clinical and demographic metadata varied by source and participant and was provided uncurated.

V is pruned by 5 bases and J by 6 bases, leaving 7 bases of the junction without a gene match. The CDR3 runs 15 amino acids, cysteine and phenylalanine included. Kept here is only the CDR3 DNA, which spans 45 bases and is read in frame from base 1. The germline V gene specifies MNHEY as CDR1 and SVGAGI as CDR2. TCRbeta CDR3 regions were amplified from genomic DNA by means of the immunoSEQ Assay, a bias-controlled multiplex PCR. The authors processed their data as follows. Within the assay, amplification of reference gene primers was used to estimate how many nucleated cells each sample contained. To quantify the absolute abundance of each unique TCRbeta CDR3 rearrangement, sequence reads were collapsed and filtered. For each sample, productive Simpson clonality was calculated as the square root of Simpson's diversity index over productive rearrangements. As stored in TCRdb, this immuneACCESS dataset retains in-frame rearrangements with V and J assigned. A fraction of the clones does not appear; measured against another copy, unresolved V genes explain less than half of the discrepancy, and the remainder lacks a known reason. D and trimming come from the DNA, and the V and J calls and clone size come from that table. The sample table holds a few hundred thousand clones, of which approximately 80% were seen once. The ten largest clones add up to around 9.1% of the sample.

Collaborating institutions collected whole blood in K2EDTA tubes following their own protocols. Collaborator samples were shipped for TCRbeta analysis as frozen whole blood, isolated PBMCs, or DNA extracted from either sample type. Note on this clone: What antigen it recognizes has not been identified. No quality values exist for individual bases; no much larger clone is one base distant.

The receptor's source is a human donor in a cohort sampled during active COVID-19. What was sequenced was peripheral blood. The V and J segments used are TRBV6-5 and TRBJ1-6, with 7 bases aligning to TRBD1. The DNA sequence is given as TGTGCCAGCAGTCCCCGACAGGGAAGTAATTCACCCCTCCACTTT. Translated, this is CASSPRQGSNSPLHF.